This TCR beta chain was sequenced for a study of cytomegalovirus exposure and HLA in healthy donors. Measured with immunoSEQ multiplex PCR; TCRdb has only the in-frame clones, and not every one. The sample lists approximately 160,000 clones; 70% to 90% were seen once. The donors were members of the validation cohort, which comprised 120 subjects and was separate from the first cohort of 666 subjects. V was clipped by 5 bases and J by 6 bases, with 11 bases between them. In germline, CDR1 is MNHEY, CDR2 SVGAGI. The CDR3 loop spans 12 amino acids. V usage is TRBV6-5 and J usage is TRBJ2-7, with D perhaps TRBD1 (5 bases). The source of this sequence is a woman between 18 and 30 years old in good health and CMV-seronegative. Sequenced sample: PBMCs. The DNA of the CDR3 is TGTGCCAGCAGTCGCCAGGGTTTCGAGCAGTACTTC. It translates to CASSRQGFEQYF.